This record concerns one T cell receptor beta chain sequence. J was trimmed by 9 bases and V by 5 bases; bases with no gene match: 2. The CDR3 extends over 11 amino acids. Per the authors' pipeline: Estimates of nucleated cell counts were drawn from the amplification of reference gene primers. Sequenced by immunoSEQ multiplex PCR; TCRdb stores in-frame clones only, minus some. That table gives V, J and clone size, and the DNA gave D and trimming. This sample has 100,000 to 150,000 clones, with about 86% found just once. The data originate from a study of blood T cell repertoires in COVID-19. Study-wide background: COVID-19 samples, acute and convalescent, were from the United States, Italy and Spain. T cells, B-cell-depleted T cells, or PBMCs provided the cDNA or gDNA that served as material.

The sequencing input was peripheral blood. The sequence was obtained from a man older than 75 with active or convalescent COVID-19. The chain links TRBV12-3 or TRBV12-4 to TRBJ1-2, with 8 bases identical to TRBD1. The CDR3 DNA sequence: TGTGCCAGCAGTCAGGGGGCTCGCTACACCTTC. It specifies CASSQGARYTF.